This TCR beta chain was captured in a study of cytomegalovirus exposure and HLA in healthy donors. Both 60 Vbeta primers and 13 Jbeta primers went into the PCR. Original processing notes: Around 83 million unique TCR beta chains, 9.5 million to 14 million shared, were counted in a later analysis. The assay was immunoSEQ multiplex PCR, and TCRdb's table has in-frame clones only and misses some. The DNA gave D and trimming, while V, J and clone size come from that table. This specimen shows some 200,000 clones; the ten leading clones hold around 6%. Regarding the study as a whole: Testing in vitro showed a few CMV-associated chains specific for CMV antigens. A later analysis reportedly found fewer N-insertions in an Asian-associated ancestry cluster than the roughly 680-donor mean. CMV serostatus alone was available as immune exposure information.

As regards this clone: Its antigen remains unknown.

Germline-derived CDR1 and CDR2 are LGHNA and YSLEER. Losses at the gene ends were 0 bases for V and 1 base for J; bases not matched to a gene: 3. This CDR3 is built from 15 residues. This clonotype was obtained from a man aged 25-45 years in good health and CMV-seronegative. This sequence joins TRBV4-3 and TRBJ2-7, with 7 bases lining up with TRBD2. The sample taken for sequencing was PBMCs. CDR3 bases: TGCGCCAGCAGCCAAGATACCGGGGGGTCCTACGAGCAGTACTTC. The encoded protein is CASSQDTGGSYEQYF.